This TCR beta chain comes out of a study of blood T cell repertoires in COVID-19 (TCRdb year 2020). With regard to the full study: The collaborator samples originated in the United States, Italy and Spain and spanned the acute and convalescent phases of COVID-19. The dataset comprised deeply sampled blood TCRbeta repertoires from subjects exposed to, actively infected with, or recovered from COVID-19. The material from the prospective study consisted of cDNA or gDNA derived from T cells, B-cell-depleted T cells, or PBMCs. Samples were obtained from the ongoing ImmuneRACE study (first 160 participants) and from approximately 1,200 subjects provided by 6 global collaborators. Where HLA class I and class II types were available, the types were taken from metadata supplied by the sample provider, not from assay-based typing. A freely available public database, intended as a resource for researchers studying the immune response to SARS-CoV-2, is where the repertoires were released. A de-identified subject ID, COVID-19 status, age in years and sex were almost always included in the sample metadata. General conclusions and limits of the study: Clinical and demographic metadata were provided uncurated, with the amount varying by source and participant.

CDR1 is given as LNHDA and CDR2 as SQIVND, both from the germline V gene (reference sequence). From its cysteine to its phenylalanine, the CDR3 spans 13 amino acids. Only the CDR3 region is kept as DNA, spanning 39 bases read in frame from base 1. Between the V and J ends, shortened by 9 bases and 1 base respectively, the junction contains 12 bases. At one collaborating source in Seattle, patients were enrolled during active infection and were followed longitudinally through the course of disease. The collaborating institutions used their own protocols to collect whole blood in K2EDTA tubes. For TCRbeta analysis, collaborator samples were shipped as frozen whole blood, as isolated PBMCs, or as DNA extracted from either sample type. With regard to this clone: It lacks a known antigen. Within one base of it there is no much larger clone, and no base qualities were kept.

TCRbeta CDR3 regions were amplified from genomic DNA using the immunoSEQ Assay, a bias-controlled multiplex PCR. The authors' pipeline ran thus. Within the assay, amplification of reference gene primers was used to estimate how many nucleated cells each sample contained. To quantify the absolute abundance of each unique TCRbeta CDR3 rearrangement, sequence reads were collapsed and filtered. Productive Simpson clonality was computed per sample as the square root of Simpson's diversity index over productive rearrangements. The table comes from immuneACCESS by way of TCRdb, which keeps in-frame sequences with V and J called. Part of the clones is missing from these tables; in studies checked, under half for an unresolved V gene and the rest for unknown reasons. V and J calls and clone size are those listed in that table; D and trimming were worked out from the DNA. The sample records a few hundred thousand clones, around 92% of which are singletons. Of the sample, approximately 2.5% is held by the ten largest clones.

Material for sequencing was peripheral blood. The TCR was taken from a person aged 18 to 30 with COVID-19, enrolled during active disease. In this chain, TRBV19 is recombined with TRBJ1-2, and perhaps TRBD1 as D gene, on 5 matching bases. The CDR3 reads CASGAGLNYGYTF. In nucleotide form, the sequence is TGTGCCAGCGGTGCGGGACTTAACTATGGCTACACCTTC.